The clone carrying this T cell receptor (beta chain) qualifies as medium-sized. Its antigen is as yet unknown. The time point is: pre-treatment baseline. No patient had earlier systemic cancer treatment, concurrent immunosuppressants, or another active cancer. The data were produced by immunoSEQ multiplex PCR, yet TCRdb's version contains in-frame clones alone and is incomplete. The sample yields 9,000 to 13,000 clones, about 87% seen once. This sample is drawn from a study of blood T cell dynamics during melanoma immunotherapy. Study observations and caveats: It remained unknown if the driving T cell clones were melanoma-specific.

V shed 0 bases and J shed 7 bases, with 4 bases lying between them. The CDR3 has 12 residues. From germline, CDR1 is SGHKS and CDR2 YYEKEE (reference sequence). Sequencing was performed on blood, taken from a patient treated with checkpoint blockade. The receptor was derived from a human donor with melanoma. The chain joins TRBV5-5 to TRBJ1-4; D uncertain. CDR3 DNA: TGTGCCAGCAGCTTGGCCAGTGAAAAACTGTTTTTT. This sequence encodes CASSLASEKLFF. Full variable domain (rest looked up from reference TRBV5-5 and TRBJ1-4): DAGVTQSPTHLIKTRGQQVTLRCSPISGHKSVSWYQQVLGQGPQFIFQYYEKEERGRGNFPDRFSARQFPNYSSELNVNALLLGDSALYLCASSLASEKLFFGSGTQLSVL.